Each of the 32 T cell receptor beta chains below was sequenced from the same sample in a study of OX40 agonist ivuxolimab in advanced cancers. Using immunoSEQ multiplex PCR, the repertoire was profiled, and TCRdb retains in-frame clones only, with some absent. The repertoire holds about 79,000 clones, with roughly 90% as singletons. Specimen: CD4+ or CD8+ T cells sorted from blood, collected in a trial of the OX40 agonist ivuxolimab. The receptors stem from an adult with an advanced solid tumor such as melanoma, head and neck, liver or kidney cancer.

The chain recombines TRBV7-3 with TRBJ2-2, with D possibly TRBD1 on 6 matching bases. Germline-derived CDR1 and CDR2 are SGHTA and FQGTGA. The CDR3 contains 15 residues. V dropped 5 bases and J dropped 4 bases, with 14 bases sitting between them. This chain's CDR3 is CASSPHVRGTGELFF. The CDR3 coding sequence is TGTGCCAGCAGCCCACACGTCAGGGGCACCGGGGAGCTGTTTTTT.

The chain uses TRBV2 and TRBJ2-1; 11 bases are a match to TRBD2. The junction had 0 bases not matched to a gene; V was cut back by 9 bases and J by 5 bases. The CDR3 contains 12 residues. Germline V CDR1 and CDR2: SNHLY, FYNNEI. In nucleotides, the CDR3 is TGTGCCAGGGGACTAGCGGACAATGAGCAGTTCTTC. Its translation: CARGLADNEQFF.

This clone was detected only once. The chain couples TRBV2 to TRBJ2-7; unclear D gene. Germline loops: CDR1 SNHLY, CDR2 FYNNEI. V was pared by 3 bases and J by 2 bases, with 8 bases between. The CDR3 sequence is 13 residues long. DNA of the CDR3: TGTGCCAGCAGTGATTCTGCGCCCTACGAGCAGTACTTC. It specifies CASSDSAPYEQYF.

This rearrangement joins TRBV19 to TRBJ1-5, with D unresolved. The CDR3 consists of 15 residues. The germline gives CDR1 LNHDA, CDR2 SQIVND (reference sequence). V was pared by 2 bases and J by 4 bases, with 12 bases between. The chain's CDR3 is CASSIFPRANQPQHF. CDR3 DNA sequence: TGTGCCAGTAGTATATTCCCCCGAGCAAATCAGCCCCAGCATTTT.

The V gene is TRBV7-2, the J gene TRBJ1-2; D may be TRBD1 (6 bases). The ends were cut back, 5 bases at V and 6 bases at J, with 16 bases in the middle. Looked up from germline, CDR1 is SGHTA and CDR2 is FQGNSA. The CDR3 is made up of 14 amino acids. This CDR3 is CASSANTGRDGYTF. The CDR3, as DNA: TGTGCCAGCAGCGCGAACACAGGGCGGGATGGCTACACCTTC.

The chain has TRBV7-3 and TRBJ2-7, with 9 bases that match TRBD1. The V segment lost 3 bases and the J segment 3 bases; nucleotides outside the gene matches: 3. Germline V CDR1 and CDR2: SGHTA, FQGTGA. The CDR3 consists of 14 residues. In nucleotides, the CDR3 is TGTGCCAGCAGCTTGGGGACAGGGAACTACGAGCAGTACTTC. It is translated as CASSLGTGNYEQYF.

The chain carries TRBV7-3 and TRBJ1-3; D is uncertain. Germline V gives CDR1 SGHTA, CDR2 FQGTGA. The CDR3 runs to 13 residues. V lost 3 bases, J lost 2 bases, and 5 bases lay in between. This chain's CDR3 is CASSFAAGNTIYF. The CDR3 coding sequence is TGTGCCAGCAGCTTCGCGGCTGGAAACACCATATATTTT.

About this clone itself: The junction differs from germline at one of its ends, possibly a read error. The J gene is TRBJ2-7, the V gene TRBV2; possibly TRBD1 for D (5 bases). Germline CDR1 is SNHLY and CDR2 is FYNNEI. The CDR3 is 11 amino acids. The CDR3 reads CASSQGYAQYF. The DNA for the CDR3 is TGTGCCAGCAGTCAGGGATACGCGCAGTACTTC.

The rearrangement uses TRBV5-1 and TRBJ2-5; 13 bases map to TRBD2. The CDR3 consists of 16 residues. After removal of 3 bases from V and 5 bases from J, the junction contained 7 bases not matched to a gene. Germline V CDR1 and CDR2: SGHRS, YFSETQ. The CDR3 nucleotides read TGCGCCAGCAGCTATGGACTAGCGGGAGTACGGGAGACCCAGTACTTC. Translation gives CASSYGLAGVRETQYF.

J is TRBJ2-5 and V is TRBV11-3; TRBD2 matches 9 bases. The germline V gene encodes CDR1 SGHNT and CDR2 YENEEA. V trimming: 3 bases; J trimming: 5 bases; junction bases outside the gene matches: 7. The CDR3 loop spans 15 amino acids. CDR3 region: CASSFASGVGETQYF. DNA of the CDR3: TGTGCCAGCAGCTTTGCTAGCGGGGTGGGTGAGACCCAGTACTTC.

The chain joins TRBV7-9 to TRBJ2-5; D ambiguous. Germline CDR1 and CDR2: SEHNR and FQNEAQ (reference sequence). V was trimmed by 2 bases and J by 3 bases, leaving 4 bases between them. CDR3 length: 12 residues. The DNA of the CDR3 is TGTGCCAGCAGCTTAAATAAAGAGACCCAGTACTTC. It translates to CASSLNKETQYF.

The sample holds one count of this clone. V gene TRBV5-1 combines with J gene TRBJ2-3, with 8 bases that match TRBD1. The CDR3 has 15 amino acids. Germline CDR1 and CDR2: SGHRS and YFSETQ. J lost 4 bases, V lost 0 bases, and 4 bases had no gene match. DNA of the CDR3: TGCGCCAGCAGCTTGGCAGGGGGCGTTTCAGATACGCAGTATTTT. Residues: CASSLAGGVSDTQYF.

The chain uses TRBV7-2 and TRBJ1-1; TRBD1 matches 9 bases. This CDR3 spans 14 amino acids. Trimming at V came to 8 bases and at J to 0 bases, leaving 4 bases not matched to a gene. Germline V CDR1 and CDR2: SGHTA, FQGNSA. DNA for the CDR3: TGTGCCAGCGGACAGGGGATCATGAACACTGAAGCTTTCTTT. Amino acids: CASGQGIMNTEAFF.

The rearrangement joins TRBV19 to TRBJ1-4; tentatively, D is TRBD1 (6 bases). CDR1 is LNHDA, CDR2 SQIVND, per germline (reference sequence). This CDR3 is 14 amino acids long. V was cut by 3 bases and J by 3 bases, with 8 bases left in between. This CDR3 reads CASSMGAANEKLFF. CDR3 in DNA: TGTGCCAGTAGTATGGGGGCAGCTAATGAAAAACTGTTTTTT.

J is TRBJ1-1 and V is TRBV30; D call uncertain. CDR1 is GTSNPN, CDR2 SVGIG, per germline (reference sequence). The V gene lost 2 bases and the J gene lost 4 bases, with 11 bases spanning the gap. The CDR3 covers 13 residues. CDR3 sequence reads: CAWSLTGVTEAFF. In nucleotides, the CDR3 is TGTGCCTGGAGTTTGACCGGCGTCACTGAAGCTTTCTTT.

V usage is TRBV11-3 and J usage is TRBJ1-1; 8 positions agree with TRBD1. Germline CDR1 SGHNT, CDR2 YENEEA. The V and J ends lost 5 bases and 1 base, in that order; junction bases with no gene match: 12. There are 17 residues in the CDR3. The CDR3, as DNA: TGTGCCAGCAGCCCACGGTCCGGACAGGGTCAGAACACTGAAGCTTTCTTT. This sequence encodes CASSPRSGQGQNTEAFF.

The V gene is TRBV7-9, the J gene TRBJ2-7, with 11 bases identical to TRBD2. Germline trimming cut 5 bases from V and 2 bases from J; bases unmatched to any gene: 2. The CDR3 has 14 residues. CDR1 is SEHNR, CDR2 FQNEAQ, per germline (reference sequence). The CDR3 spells CASSGTSGAYEQYF. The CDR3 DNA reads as TGTGCCAGCAGCGGGACTAGCGGAGCCTACGAGCAGTACTTC.

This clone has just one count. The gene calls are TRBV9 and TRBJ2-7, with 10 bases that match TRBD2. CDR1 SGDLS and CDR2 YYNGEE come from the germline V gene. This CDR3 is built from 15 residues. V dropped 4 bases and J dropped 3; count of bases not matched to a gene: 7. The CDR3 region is CASSTGLASNYEQYF. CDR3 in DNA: TGTGCCAGCAGCACGGGACTAGCGAGCAACTACGAGCAGTACTTC.

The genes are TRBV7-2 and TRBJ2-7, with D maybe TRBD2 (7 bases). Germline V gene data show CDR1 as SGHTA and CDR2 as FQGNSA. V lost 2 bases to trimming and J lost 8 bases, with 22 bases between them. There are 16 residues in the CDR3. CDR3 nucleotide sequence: TGTGCCAGCAGCTTACCCCCAGGCGGGGGCCCCGAAAAGCAGTACTTC. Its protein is CASSLPPGGGPEKQYF.

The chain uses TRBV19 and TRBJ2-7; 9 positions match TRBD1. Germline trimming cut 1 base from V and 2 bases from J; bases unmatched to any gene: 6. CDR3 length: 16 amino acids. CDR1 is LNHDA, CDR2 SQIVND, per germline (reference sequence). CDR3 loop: CASSIGGQGATYEQYF. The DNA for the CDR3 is TGTGCCAGTAGTATAGGGGGACAGGGAGCAACCTACGAGCAGTACTTC. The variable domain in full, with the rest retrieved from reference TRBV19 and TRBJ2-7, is DGGITQSPKYLFRKEGQNVTLSCEQNLNHDAMYWYRQDPGQGLRLIYYSQIVNDFQKGDIAEGYSVSREKKESFPLTVTSAQKNPTAFYLCASSIGGQGATYEQYFGPGTRLTVT.

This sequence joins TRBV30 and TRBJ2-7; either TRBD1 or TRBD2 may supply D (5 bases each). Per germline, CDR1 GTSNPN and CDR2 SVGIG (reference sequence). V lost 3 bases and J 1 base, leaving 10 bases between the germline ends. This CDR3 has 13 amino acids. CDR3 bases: TGTGCCTGGAGCCGGGACCGATCCTACGAGCAGTACTTC. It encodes CAWSRDRSYEQYF.

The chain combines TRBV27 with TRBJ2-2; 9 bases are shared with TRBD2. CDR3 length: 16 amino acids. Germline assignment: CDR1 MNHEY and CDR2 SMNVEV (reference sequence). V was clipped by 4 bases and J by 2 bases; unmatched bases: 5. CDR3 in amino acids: CASSSASGVNTGELFF. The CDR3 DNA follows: TGTGCCAGCAGTTCGGCTAGCGGGGTTAACACCGGGGAGCTGTTTTTT.

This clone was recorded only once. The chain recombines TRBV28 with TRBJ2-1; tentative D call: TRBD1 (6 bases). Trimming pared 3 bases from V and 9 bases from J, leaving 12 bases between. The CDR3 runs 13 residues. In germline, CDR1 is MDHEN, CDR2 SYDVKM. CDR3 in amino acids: CASSLFQGTEQFF. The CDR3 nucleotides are TGTGCCAGCAGTTTGTTCCAGGGGACTGAGCAGTTCTTC.

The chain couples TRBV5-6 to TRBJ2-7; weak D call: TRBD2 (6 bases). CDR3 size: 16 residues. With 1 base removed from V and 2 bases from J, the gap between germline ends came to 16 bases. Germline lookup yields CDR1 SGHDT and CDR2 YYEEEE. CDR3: CASSLKGLADPYEQYF. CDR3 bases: TGTGCCAGCAGCTTGAAGGGGTTAGCGGACCCCTACGAGCAGTACTTC.

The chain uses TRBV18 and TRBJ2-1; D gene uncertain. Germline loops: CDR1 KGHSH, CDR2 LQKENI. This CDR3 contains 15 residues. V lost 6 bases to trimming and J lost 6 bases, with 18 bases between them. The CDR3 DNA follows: TGTGCCAGCTCCCCCTTTTCCCCGGGCCCCAATGAGCAGTTCTTC. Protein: CASSPFSPGPNEQFF.

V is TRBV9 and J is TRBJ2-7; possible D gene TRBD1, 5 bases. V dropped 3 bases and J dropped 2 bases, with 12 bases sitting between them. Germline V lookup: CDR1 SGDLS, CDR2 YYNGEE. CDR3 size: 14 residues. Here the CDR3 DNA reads TGTGCCAGCAGCGCGGATCTAGGGGCCTACGAGCAGTACTTC. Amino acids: CASSADLGAYEQYF.

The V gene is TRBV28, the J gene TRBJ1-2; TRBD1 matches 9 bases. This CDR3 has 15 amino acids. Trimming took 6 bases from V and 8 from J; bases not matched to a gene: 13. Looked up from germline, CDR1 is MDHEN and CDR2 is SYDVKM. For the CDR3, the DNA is TGTGCCAGCAGCACAGGGGGCTTCGGTCTGCAAGGCTACACCTTC. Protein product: CASSTGGFGLQGYTF.

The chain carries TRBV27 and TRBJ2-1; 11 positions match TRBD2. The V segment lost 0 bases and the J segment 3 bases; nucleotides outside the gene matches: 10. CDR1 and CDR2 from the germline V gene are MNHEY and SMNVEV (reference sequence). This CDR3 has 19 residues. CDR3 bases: TGTGCCAGCAGTTTATCGGGGACTAGCGGAGCAGGACTCTACAATGAGCAGTTCTTC. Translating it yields CASSLSGTSGAGLYNEQFF.

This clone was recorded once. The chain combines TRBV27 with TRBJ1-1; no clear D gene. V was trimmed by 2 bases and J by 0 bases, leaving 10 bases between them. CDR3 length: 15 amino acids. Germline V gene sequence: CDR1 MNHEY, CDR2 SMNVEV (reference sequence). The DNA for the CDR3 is TGTGCCAGCAGTTTAAACAATCCATTGAACACTGAAGCTTTCTTT. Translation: CASSLNNPLNTEAFF.

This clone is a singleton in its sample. The CDR3 sequence: CASSLQRERGYEQYF. In DNA form, the CDR3 reads TGTGCCAGCAGTCTCCAGCGGGAGCGGGGCTACGAGCAGTACTTC. The chain joins TRBV6-5 to TRBJ2-7, with TRBD2 identical over 8 bases. Germline trimming cut 5 bases from V and 3 bases from J; bases unmatched to any gene: 9. The CDR3 has 15 amino acids. The germline V gene has CDR1 MNHEY and CDR2 SVGAGI.

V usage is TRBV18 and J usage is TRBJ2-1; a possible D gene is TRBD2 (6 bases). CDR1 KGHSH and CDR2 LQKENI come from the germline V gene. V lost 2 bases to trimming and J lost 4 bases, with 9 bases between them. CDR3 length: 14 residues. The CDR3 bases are TGTGCCAGCTCACCAGGTAGCGGATACAATGAGCAGTTCTTC. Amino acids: CASSPGSGYNEQFF.

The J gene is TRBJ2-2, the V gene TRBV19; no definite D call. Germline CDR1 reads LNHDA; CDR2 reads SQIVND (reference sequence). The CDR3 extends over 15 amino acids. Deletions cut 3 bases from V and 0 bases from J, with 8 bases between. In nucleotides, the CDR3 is TGTGCCAGTAGTATCGCAACAGCGAACACCGGGGAGCTGTTTTTT. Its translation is CASSIATANTGELFF.